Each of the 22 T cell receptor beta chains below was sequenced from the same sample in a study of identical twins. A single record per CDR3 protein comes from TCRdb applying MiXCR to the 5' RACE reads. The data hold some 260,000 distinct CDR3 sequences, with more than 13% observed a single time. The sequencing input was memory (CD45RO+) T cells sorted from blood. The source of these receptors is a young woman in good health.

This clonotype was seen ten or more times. CDR3 in DNA: TGTGCCAGCAGCGCCCGACAGGCTGAAGAGACCCAGTACTTC. It yields the protein CASSARQAEETQYF. This chain links TRBV21-1 with TRBJ2-5; TRBD1 was called by the table and not checked on the DNA. TRBV21-1 counts as a pseudogene. There are 14 residues in the CDR3.

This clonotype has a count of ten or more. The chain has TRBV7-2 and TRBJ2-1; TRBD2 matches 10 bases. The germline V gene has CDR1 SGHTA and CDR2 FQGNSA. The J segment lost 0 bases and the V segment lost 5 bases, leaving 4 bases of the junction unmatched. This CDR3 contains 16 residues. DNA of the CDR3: TGTGCCAGCAGCCACTCTAGCGGGAGCTCCTACAATGAGCAGTTCTTC. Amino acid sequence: CASSHSSGSSYNEQFF.

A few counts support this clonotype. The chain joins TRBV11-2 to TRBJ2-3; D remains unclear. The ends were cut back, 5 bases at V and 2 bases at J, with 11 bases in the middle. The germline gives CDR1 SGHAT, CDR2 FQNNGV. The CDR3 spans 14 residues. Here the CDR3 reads CASSPGPYTDTQYF. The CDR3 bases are TGTGCCAGCAGCCCGGGCCCTTACACAGATACGCAGTATTTT.

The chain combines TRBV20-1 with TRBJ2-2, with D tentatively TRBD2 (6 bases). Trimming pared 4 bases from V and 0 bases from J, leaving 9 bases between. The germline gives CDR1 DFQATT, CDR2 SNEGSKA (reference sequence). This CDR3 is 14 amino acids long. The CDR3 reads CSANRDSNTGELFF. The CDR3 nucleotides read TGCAGTGCTAACCGGGACTCGAACACCGGGGAGCTGTTTTTT.

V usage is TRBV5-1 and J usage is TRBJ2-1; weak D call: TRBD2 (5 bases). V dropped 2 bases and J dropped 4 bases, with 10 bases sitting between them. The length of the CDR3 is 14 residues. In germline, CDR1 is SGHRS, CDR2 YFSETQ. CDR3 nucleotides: TGCGCCAGCAGCTTAAGCGGTCCTTACAATGAGCAGTTCTTC. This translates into CASSLSGPYNEQFF. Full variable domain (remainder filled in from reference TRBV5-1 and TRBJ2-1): KAGVTQTPRYLIKTRGQQVTLSCSPISGHRSVSWYQQTPGQGLQFLFEYFSETQRNKGNFPGRFSGRQFSNSRSEMNVSTLELGDSALYLCASSLSGPYNEQFFGPGTRLTVL.

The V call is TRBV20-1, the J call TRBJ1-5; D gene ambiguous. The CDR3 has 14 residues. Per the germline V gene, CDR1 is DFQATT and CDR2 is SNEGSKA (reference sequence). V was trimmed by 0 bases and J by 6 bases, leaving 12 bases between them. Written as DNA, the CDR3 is TGCAGTGCTAGAGATTCGATTACCTCTCAGCCCCAGCATTTT. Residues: CSARDSITSQPQHF.

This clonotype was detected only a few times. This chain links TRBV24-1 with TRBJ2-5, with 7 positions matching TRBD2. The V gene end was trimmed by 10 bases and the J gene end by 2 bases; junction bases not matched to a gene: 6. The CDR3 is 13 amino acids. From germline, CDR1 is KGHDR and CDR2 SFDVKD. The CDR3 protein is CATGGGGQETQYF. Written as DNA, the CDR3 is TGTGCCACAGGTGGCGGGGGACAAGAGACCCAGTACTTC.

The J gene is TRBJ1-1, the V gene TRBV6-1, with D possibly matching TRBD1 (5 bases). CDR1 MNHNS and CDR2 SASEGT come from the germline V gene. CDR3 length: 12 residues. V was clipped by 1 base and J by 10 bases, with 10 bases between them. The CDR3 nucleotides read TGTGCCAGCAGTGAAGGCGGGGGGAGAGCTTTCTTT. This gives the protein CASSEGGGRAFF.

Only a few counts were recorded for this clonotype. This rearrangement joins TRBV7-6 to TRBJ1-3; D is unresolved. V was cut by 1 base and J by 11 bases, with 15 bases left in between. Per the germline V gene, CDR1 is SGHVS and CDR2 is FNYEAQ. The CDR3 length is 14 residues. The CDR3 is CASSLGDGRIPIYF. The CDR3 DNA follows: TGTGCCAGCAGCTTAGGAGATGGCCGTATACCCATATATTTT. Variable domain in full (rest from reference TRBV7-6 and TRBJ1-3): GAGVSQSPRYKVTKRGQDVALRCDPISGHVSLYWYRQALGQGPEFLTYFNYEAQQDKSGLPNDRFSAERPEGSISTLTIQRTEQRDSAMYRCASSLGDGRIPIYFGEGSWLTVV.

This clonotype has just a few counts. CDR3 residues: CATKDQGNYGYTF. CDR3 DNA sequence: TGCGCCACCAAGGACCAGGGTAACTATGGCTACACCTTC. The chain recombines TRBV5-1 with TRBJ1-2, with D tentatively TRBD1 (5 bases). Germline CDR1 is SGHRS and CDR2 is YFSETQ. The CDR3 has 13 amino acids. Trimming took 9 bases from V and 1 from J, leaving 13 bases between them.

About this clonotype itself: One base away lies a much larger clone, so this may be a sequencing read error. The CDR3 region is CASSLDQYKEQFF. The CDR3 DNA reads as TGTGCCAGCAGTTTAGACCAGTACAAAGAGCAGTTCTTC. This rearrangement joins TRBV12-3 or TRBV12-4 to TRBJ2-1; D gene ambiguous. There are 13 residues in the CDR3.

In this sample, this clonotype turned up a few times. The DNA for the CDR3 is TGTGCCAGCAGCAACAGGGATGAGGCGGGTGGCTACACCTTC. It translates to CASSNRDEAGGYTF. J is TRBJ1-2 and V is TRBV9; possible D gene TRBD1, 6 bases. There are 14 residues in the CDR3. The ends were cut back, 4 bases at V and 7 bases at J, with 17 bases in the middle. The germline V gene encodes CDR1 SGDLS and CDR2 YYNGEE. Complete variable domain (other parts from reference TRBV9 and TRBJ1-2): DSGVTQTPKHLITATGQRVTLRCSPRSGDLSVYWYQQSLDQGLQFLIQYYNGEERAKGNILERFSAQQFPDLHSELNLSSLELGDSALYFCASSNRDEAGGYTFGSGTRLTVV.

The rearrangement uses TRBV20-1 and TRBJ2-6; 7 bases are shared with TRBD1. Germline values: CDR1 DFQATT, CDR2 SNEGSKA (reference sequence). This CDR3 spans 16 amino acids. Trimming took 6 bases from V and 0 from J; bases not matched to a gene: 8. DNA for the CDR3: TGCAGTGCCGCAGGGACAGCCTTCTCTGGGGCCAACGTCCTGACTTTC. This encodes CSAAGTAFSGANVLTF.

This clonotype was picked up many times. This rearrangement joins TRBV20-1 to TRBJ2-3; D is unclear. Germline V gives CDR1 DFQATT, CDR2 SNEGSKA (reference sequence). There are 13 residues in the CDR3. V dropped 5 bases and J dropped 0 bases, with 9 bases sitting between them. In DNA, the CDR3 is TGCAGTGCTCCCTCTCAAAGCACAGATACGCAGTATTTT. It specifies CSAPSQSTDTQYF.

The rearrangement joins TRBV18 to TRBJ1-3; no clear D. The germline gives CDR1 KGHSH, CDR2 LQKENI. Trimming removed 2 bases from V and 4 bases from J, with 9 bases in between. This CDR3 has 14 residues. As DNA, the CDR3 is TGTGCCAGCTCACCAGGCGTGGGAGGAAACACCATATATTTT. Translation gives CASSPGVGGNTIYF.

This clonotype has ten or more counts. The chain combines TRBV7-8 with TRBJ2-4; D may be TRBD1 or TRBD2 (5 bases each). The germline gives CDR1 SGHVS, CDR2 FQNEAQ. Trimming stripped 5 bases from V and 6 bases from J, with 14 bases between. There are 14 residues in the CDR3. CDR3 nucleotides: TGTGCCAGCAGCGGGGCTGGGACCGTAAACATTCAGTACTTC. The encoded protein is CASSGAGTVNIQYF. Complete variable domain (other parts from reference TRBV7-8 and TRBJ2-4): GAGVSQSPRYKVAKRGQDVALRCDPISGHVSLFWYQQALGQGPEFLTYFQNEAQLDKSGLPSDRFFAERPEGSVSTLKIQRTQQEDSAVYLCASSGAGTVNIQYFGAGTRLSVL.

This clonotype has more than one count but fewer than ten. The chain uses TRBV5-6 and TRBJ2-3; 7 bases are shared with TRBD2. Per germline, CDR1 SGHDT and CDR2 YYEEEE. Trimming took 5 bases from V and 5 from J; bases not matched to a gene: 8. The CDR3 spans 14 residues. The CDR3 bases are TGTGCCAGCAGGGGGGACTACAGTAGAGATACGCAGTATTTT. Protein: CASRGDYSRDTQYF.

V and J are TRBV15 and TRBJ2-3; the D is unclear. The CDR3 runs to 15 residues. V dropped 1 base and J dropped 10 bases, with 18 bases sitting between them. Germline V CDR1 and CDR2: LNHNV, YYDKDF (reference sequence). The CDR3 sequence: CATSRVGTFSSSQYF. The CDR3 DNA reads TGTGCCACCAGCAGAGTCGGCACTTTCAGTTCTTCGCAGTATTTT.

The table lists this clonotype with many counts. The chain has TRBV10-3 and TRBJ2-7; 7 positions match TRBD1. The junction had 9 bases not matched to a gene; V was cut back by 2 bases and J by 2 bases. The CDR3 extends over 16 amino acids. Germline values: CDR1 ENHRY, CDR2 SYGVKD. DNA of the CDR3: TGTGCCATCAGTGAGGGGTTGGGGACAGCCGCCTACGAGCAGTACTTC. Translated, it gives CAISEGLGTAAYEQYF.

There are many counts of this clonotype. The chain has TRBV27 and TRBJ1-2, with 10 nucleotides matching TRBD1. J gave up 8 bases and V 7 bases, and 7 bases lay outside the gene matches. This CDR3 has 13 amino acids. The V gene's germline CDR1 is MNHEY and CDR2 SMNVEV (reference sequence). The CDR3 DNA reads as TGTGCCAGCACCCTGGGACAGGGGAACGGCTACACCTTC. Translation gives CASTLGQGNGYTF.

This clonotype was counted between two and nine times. The CDR3: CSARTLRGWEQYF. CDR3 nucleotide sequence: TGCAGTGCGCGGACCCTACGCGGGTGGGAGCAGTACTTC. The gene calls are TRBV20-1 and TRBJ2-7; D possibly corresponds to TRBD2 (5 bases). This CDR3 contains 13 residues. Deletions cut 6 bases from V and 7 bases from J, with 19 bases between. CDR1 and CDR2 from the germline V gene are DFQATT and SNEGSKA (reference sequence).

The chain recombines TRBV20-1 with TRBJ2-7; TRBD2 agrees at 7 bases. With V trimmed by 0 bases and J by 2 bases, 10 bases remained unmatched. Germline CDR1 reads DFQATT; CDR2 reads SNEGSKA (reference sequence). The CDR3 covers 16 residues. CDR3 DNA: TGCAGTGCTAGAGATGCGCGCAGCGGGAAACCCTACGAGCAGTACTTC. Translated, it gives CSARDARSGKPYEQYF.